A selection of T cell receptor beta chains follows, all from one sample in a study of CD8 T cells in ankylosing spondylitis. MiXCR was run by TCRdb on the 5' RACE reads, yielding one entry per CDR3 protein. The data contain under 55,000 distinct CDR3 sequences, 7.4% of them singletons. Sequencing was done on a sample of blood, either unsorted or a sorted T cell fraction (not recorded which). The receptors derive from a female donor with ankylosing spondylitis or in good health (not recorded which). Both conserved end residues are trimmed from each CDR3. D genes are given only for firm matches.

V gene	J gene	D gene	CDR3 protein
TRBV4-3	TRBJ1-6	TRBD1	ASSQDPQGDSPLH
TRBV28	TRBJ1-2	.	ASSPGGTLNYGYT
TRBV7-7	TRBJ2-3	.	ASSRAIGDTQY
TRBV24-1	TRBJ2-2	TRBD1	ATSDPGTGGGGELF
TRBV20-1	TRBJ2-1	TRBD2	SQGLAGGPSYNEQF
TRBV20-1	TRBJ2-1	TRBD2	SANQPGTSATNEQF
TRBV12-3/TRBV12-4	TRBJ2-5	.	ASSLAEDPRYQETQY
TRBV16	TRBJ2-7	.	ASTQTLTYEQY
TRBV7-7	TRBJ2-1	TRBD2	ASSPALGLAGGPSNEQF
TRBV7-2	TRBJ1-1	.	ASSSRAFVNTEAF
TRBV25-1	TRBJ1-1	.	ASSEYRNTEAF
TRBV5-1	TRBJ2-2	.	ASSPDYNTGELF
TRBV7-2	TRBJ2-5	TRBD1	ASSLVSRGQETQY
TRBV7-9	TRBJ2-1	.	ATEFGPNEQF
TRBV29-1	TRBJ2-7	.	SVEGPKGSYEQY
TRBV7-2	TRBJ1-5	.	ASSLGPAPTNQPQH
TRBV11-2	TRBJ2-5	.	ASSLGAAGETQY
TRBV12-3/TRBV12-4	TRBJ2-1	.	ASSKDSSYNEQF
TRBV11-1	TRBJ2-2	TRBD2	ASSFVRASEGLANTGELF
TRBV7-8	TRBJ1-1	.	ASSLTSASEAF
TRBV4-2	TRBJ2-1	.	ASSQDTPAYNEQF
TRBV30	TRBJ2-1	TRBD2	ARETSGVNEQF
TRBV5-1	TRBJ1-1	.	ASRPDVGGREAF
TRBV6-1	TRBJ2-3	TRBD1	ASSPMDRVTDTQY
TRBV5-1	TRBJ2-1	TRBD2	ASSLGGTSSYNEQF
TRBV20-1	TRBJ2-1	.	SAGILALSNEQF
TRBV20-1	TRBJ2-6	.	SATGGHSGANVLT
TRBV5-5	TRBJ1-1	.	ASSLSRKGIMNTEAF
TRBV29-1	TRBJ2-2	TRBD2	SARTASGGALTGELF
TRBV5-6	TRBJ1-1	.	ASSSVGDYTEAF
TRBV5-1	TRBJ1-1	.	ASSFATNTEAF
TRBV7-2	TRBJ2-1	.	ASSFSDSYNEQF
TRBV5-5	TRBJ2-7	TRBD1	ASSRGQGYEQY
TRBV12-3/TRBV12-4	TRBJ1-5	.	ASRLNSNQPQH
TRBV5-1	TRBJ2-2	TRBD2	ASSSTSGGLNTGELF
TRBV6-2/TRBV6-3	TRBJ1-5	.	ASRPYSNQPQH
TRBV7-2	TRBJ2-2	.	ASSPYQSSGELF
TRBV29-1	TRBJ1-2	.	SVDRLNYGYT
TRBV20-1	TRBJ2-3	.	SARFQGYSTDTQY
TRBV5-1	TRBJ2-2	.	ASSLDEGAWTGELF
TRBV5-1	TRBJ2-1	.	ASSLDMGDSYNEQF
TRBV5-5	TRBJ1-2	.	ASSLSGNSALYGYT